This passage covers 21 T cell receptor beta chains from one sample sequenced in a study of patients and donors after allogeneic stem cell transplantation. From the RT-PCR reads, TCRdb called clonotypes with MiXCR, one entry per CDR3 protein. The sample consists of about 40,000 distinct CDR3 sequences, under 40% of them appearing once. The sample taken for sequencing was blood, either unsorted or a sorted T cell fraction (not recorded which). The receptors originated from a human donor who was either an allogeneic HSCT recipient or a stem cell or donor lymphocyte infusion donor (not recorded which). It is not recorded whose cells these are; they may come from a transplant donor.

The gene calls are TRBV18 and TRBJ1-6, with D tentatively TRBD1 (5 bases). Germline CDR1 KGHSH, CDR2 LQKENI. The CDR3 contains 14 residues. V was trimmed by 3 bases and J by 10 bases, leaving 13 bases between them. The CDR3 sequence is CASSPAGARSPLHF. The CDR3 DNA reads TGTGCCAGCTCACCTGCTGGGGCGCGGTCACCCCTCCACTTT.

The chain employs TRBV10-3 and TRBJ2-7, with 9 nucleotides matching TRBD1. The CDR3 is 14 residues long. Germline CDR1 is ENHRY and CDR2 is SYGVKD. V gave up 7 bases and J gave up 0 bases; unmatched junction bases: 4. CDR3 residues: CAIKGDRDSYEQYF. The CDR3 nucleotides are TGTGCCATCAAGGGGGACAGGGACTCCTACGAGCAGTACTTC.

The rearrangement links TRBV2 to TRBJ1-6; D unclear. This CDR3 comprises 15 residues. CDR1 and CDR2 (germline): SNHLY, FYNNEI. Trimming removed 5 bases at V and 9 bases at J, with 17 bases between. CDR3 DNA sequence: TGTGCCAGCAGTCCACAGACATCGCGAGGTTCACCCCTCCACTTT. Protein product: CASSPQTSRGSPLHF. Variable domain in full (rest from reference TRBV2 and TRBJ1-6): EPEVTQTPSHQVTQMGQEVILRCVPISNHLYFYWYRQILGQKVEFLVSFYNNEISEKSEIFDDQFSVERPDGSNFTLKIRSTKLEDSAMYFCASSPQTSRGSPLHFGNGTRLTVT.

V usage is TRBV9 and J usage is TRBJ2-5; D is uncertain. CDR3 length: 13 amino acids. V was cut by 0 bases and J by 3 bases, with 6 bases left in between. The germline V gene encodes CDR1 SGDLS and CDR2 YYNGEE. The CDR3 coding sequence is TGTGCCAGCAGCGTAGCTCTGAAAGAGACCCAGTACTTC. Protein: CASSVALKETQYF.

V usage is TRBV20-1 and J usage is TRBJ1-1; the D is unclear. The V and J ends lost 0 bases and 0 bases respectively, with 17 bases between them. Per the germline V gene, CDR1 is DFQATT and CDR2 is SNEGSKA (reference sequence). CDR3 length equals 17 residues. As DNA, the CDR3 is TGCAGTGCTAGAGACGGGTGGAGGTTATCAGTGAACACTGAAGCTTTCTTT. It encodes CSARDGWRLSVNTEAFF.

V usage is TRBV14 and J usage is TRBJ1-4; D uncertain. This CDR3 is built from 15 residues. CDR1 is SGHDN and CDR2 is FVKESK in the germline V gene. Trimming left V 6 bases short and J 8 bases short, with 19 bases between. The CDR3 loop reads CASSFSRHVIEKLFF. CDR3 DNA: TGTGCCAGCAGTTTCAGTCGCCACGTAATAGAAAAACTGTTTTTT.

The chain employs TRBV29-1 and TRBJ2-2; D unresolved. Trimming cost V 7 bases and J 7 bases, with 7 bases left between them. The germline gives CDR1 SQVTM, CDR2 ANQGSEA. The CDR3 extends over 10 amino acids. The CDR3 coding sequence is TGCAGCGCCTGGGGCGGGGAGCTGTTTTTT. Protein: CSAWGGELFF.

J is TRBJ2-5 and V is TRBV12-3 or TRBV12-4; possible D gene TRBD1, 6 bases. The length of the CDR3 is 16 residues. Trimming took off 5 bases at V and 5 bases at J, with 21 bases between the two ends. CDR3 loop: CASSPPGQIMRETQYF. In DNA form, the CDR3 reads TGTGCCAGCAGTCCTCCGGGACAAATCATGCGGGAGACCCAGTACTTC.

J is TRBJ2-5 and V is TRBV5-1; weak D call: TRBD2 (5 bases). Germline loops: CDR1 SGHRS, CDR2 YFSETQ. Trimming took 0 bases from V and 0 from J, leaving 9 bases between them. The CDR3 totals 15 residues. The chain's CDR3 is CASSLVGGYQETQYF. As DNA, the CDR3 is TGCGCCAGCAGCTTGGTGGGCGGGTACCAAGAGACCCAGTACTTC.

The chain links TRBV27 to TRBJ1-2; 9 bases are shared with TRBD1. Looked up from germline, CDR1 is MNHEY and CDR2 is SMNVEV (reference sequence). Trimming removed 4 bases from V and 5 bases from J; junction bases left unmatched: 5. This CDR3 is 14 amino acids long. The CDR3 DNA reads as TGTGCCAGCAGTTCGGACAGGGGCCAGTATGGCTACACCTTC. Translating it yields CASSSDRGQYGYTF.

This clonotype has a handful of counts. The junction does not match germline at one end; this may be a read error. The genes are TRBV7-9 and TRBJ2-1; 7 bases align to TRBD2. The CDR3 consists of 13 residues. Germline V gene sequence: CDR1 SEHNR, CDR2 FQNEAQ (reference sequence). The CDR3 is CASSLVGSGLPYF. CDR3 DNA: TGTGCCAGCAGCTTAGTTGGATCGGGACTACCTTACTTC.

At least ten counts were recorded for this clonotype. V is TRBV9 and J is TRBJ1-1, with no clear D. Trimming removed 6 bases at V and 5 bases at J, with 8 bases between. The length of the CDR3 is 11 residues. CDR1 and CDR2 (germline): SGDLS, YYNGEE. The CDR3 loop reads CASKPSTEAFF. The CDR3 nucleotides are TGTGCCAGCAAACCTTCTACTGAAGCTTTCTTT.

This clonotype has just a few counts. V and J are TRBV6-2 or TRBV6-3 and TRBJ2-2; 12 nucleotides agree with TRBD2. The germline CDR1 and CDR2 sequences are MNHEY and SVGEGT. V gave up 2 bases and J gave up 7 bases; unmatched junction bases: 5. The CDR3 has 16 amino acids. This CDR3 reads CASSYETSGSYGELFF. The CDR3 region has the DNA TGTGCCAGCAGTTACGAGACTAGCGGGAGTTACGGGGAGCTGTTTTTT.

The table lists this clonotype with many counts. The chain links TRBV27 to TRBJ1-5, with D uncertain. The V gene's germline CDR1 is MNHEY and CDR2 SMNVEV (reference sequence). The CDR3 length is 16 residues. The V end lost 2 bases, the J end lost 4 bases, and 15 bases lay between the germline ends. The CDR3 DNA reads TGTGCCAGCAGTTTAAGAGGGAAAGGGAGAAATCAGCCCCAGCATTTT. This codes for CASSLRGKGRNQPQHF.

J is TRBJ2-2 and V is TRBV2; D uncertain. V was shortened by 7 bases and J by 1 base, with 4 bases between the two germline ends. This CDR3 has 12 residues. The germline V gene has CDR1 SNHLY and CDR2 FYNNEI. CDR3 in amino acids: CASKGNTGELFF. Written as DNA, the CDR3 is TGTGCCAGCAAAGGGAACACCGGGGAGCTGTTTTTT.

This clonotype has ten or more counts. The V gene is TRBV6-5, the J gene TRBJ1-5; no clear D. CDR1 and CDR2 from the germline V gene are MNHEY and SVGAGI. V was shortened by 2 bases and J by 0 bases, with 17 bases between the two germline ends. CDR3 length equals 18 residues. CDR3: CASSYPLNGPISNQPQHF. As DNA, the CDR3 is TGTGCCAGCAGTTACCCTCTCAACGGTCCCATTAGCAATCAGCCCCAGCATTTT.

This clonotype was observed at least ten times. V and J are TRBV7-9 and TRBJ1-5; D ambiguous. The V gene lost 5 bases and the J gene lost 1 base, with 12 bases spanning the gap. Germline-derived CDR1 and CDR2 are SEHNR and FQNEAQ (reference sequence). The CDR3 is made up of 15 amino acids. The chain's CDR3 is CASSQVGSSNQPQHF. The CDR3 DNA reads TGTGCCAGCAGCCAAGTGGGGTCAAGCAATCAGCCCCAGCATTTT.

This clonotype has a count of ten or more. The V gene is TRBV6-6, the J gene TRBJ1-4; D not certain. The CDR3 loop spans 12 amino acids. V lost 2 bases and J lost 8, with 6 bases in between. The germline CDR1 and CDR2 sequences are MNHNY and SVGAGI (reference sequence). The CDR3 loop is CASSYRWEKLFF. CDR3 DNA sequence: TGTGCCAGCAGTTACCGCTGGGAAAAACTGTTTTTT.

This rearrangement joins TRBV7-9 to TRBJ1-3; no firm D call. The CDR3 spans 14 residues. Germline CDR1 and CDR2: SEHNR and FQNEAQ (reference sequence). The germline V and J ends were trimmed by 2 bases and 0 bases, with 5 bases remaining between them. CDR3 region: CASSLFNSGNTIYF. The CDR3 DNA is TGTGCCAGCAGCTTATTTAACTCTGGAAACACCATATATTTT.

Here the CDR3 DNA reads TGTGCCAGCAGTTTTGGTACAGTCAGGGTGGGGAAAGAGACCCAGTACTTC. Translating it yields CASSFGTVRVGKETQYF. The chain links TRBV28 to TRBJ2-5; D is possibly TRBD1 (5 bases). CDR1 is MDHEN and CDR2 is SYDVKM in the germline V gene. Trimming pared 3 bases from V and 3 bases from J, leaving 20 bases between. CDR3 length: 17 amino acids.

In the case of this clonotype: The missing conserved phenylalanine or tryptophan at the end of this CDR3 makes a read error likely. The chain joins TRBV7-9 to TRBJ2-3; 8 nucleotides align to TRBD1. The J segment lost 3 bases and the V segment lost 8 bases, leaving 10 bases of the junction unmatched. The CDR3 is made up of 15 amino acids. Germline values: CDR1 SEHNR, CDR2 FQNEAQ (reference sequence). CDR3 region: CASFDRGRATDTQYL. CDR3 DNA: TGTGCCAGCTTTGACAGGGGAAGGGCTACAGATACGCAGTATCTT.